These 30 T cell receptor beta chains were sequenced from one sample in a study of blood T cell repertoires in COVID-19. TCRdb's table, derived via immunoSEQ multiplex PCR, lists solely in-frame clones and lacks some. The sample records 150,000 or so clones, roughly four fifths being singletons. The sequenced sample was peripheral blood. These receptors were taken from a woman aged 55-69 years with COVID-19, enrolled during active disease.

This sequence joins TRBV7-9 and TRBJ1-4; 9 positions match TRBD1. With V trimmed by 6 bases and J by 8 bases, 7 bases remained unmatched. CDR3 size: 14 residues. Germline assignment: CDR1 SEHNR and CDR2 FQNEAQ (reference sequence). In DNA, the CDR3 is TGTGCCAGCAGTCCGACAGGGGGACACGAAAAACTGTTTTTT. Protein: CASSPTGGHEKLFF.

The chain combines TRBV5-1 with TRBJ1-2; D might be TRBD1 (6 bases). Deletions cut 0 bases from V and 8 bases from J, with 8 bases between. This CDR3 region has 12 residues. Germline CDR1 SGHRS, CDR2 YFSETQ. The CDR3 region is CASSLAGEGYTF. The CDR3 DNA reads as TGCGCCAGCAGCTTGGCAGGGGAAGGCTACACCTTC.

V and J are TRBV7-8 and TRBJ1-4; D uncertain. V lost 5 bases to trimming and J lost 0 bases, with 7 bases between them. Germline values: CDR1 SGHVS, CDR2 FQNEAQ. The CDR3 consists of 14 residues. In nucleotides, the CDR3 is TGTGCCAGCAGCCGAGACACAACTAATGAAAAACTGTTTTTT. The encoded protein is CASSRDTTNEKLFF.

In this sample, this clone turned up once. The chain couples TRBV2 to TRBJ2-3, with unresolved D. The CDR3 has 13 amino acids. The ends were cut back, 6 bases at V and 1 base at J, with 8 bases in the middle. In germline, CDR1 is SNHLY, CDR2 FYNNEI. The CDR3 sequence: CASRARGTDTQYF. Here the CDR3 DNA reads TGTGCCAGCAGAGCCCGCGGCACAGATACGCAGTATTTT.

This clone showed up just once. Other nucleotide sequences in the sample specify the same CDR3. CDR3 sequence (DNA): TGTGCCAGCAGCTTACGGCAGGGTGAGACCCAGTACTTC. It codes for CASSLRQGETQYF. The V call is TRBV5-8, the J call TRBJ2-5, with a possible D match to TRBD1 (5 bases). Germline CDR1 and CDR2: SGHTS and YDEGEE. This CDR3 is 13 amino acids long. Trimming cost V 2 bases and J 5 bases, with 10 bases left between them.

The sample holds many counts of this clone. This same CDR3 is encoded by further DNA sequences in the sample. V is TRBV10-2 and J is TRBJ2-1; D is uncertain. This CDR3 is built from 14 residues. Germline-derived CDR1 and CDR2 are WSHSY and SAAADI. V lost 6 bases to trimming and J lost 0 bases, with 9 bases between them. The CDR3 DNA reads as TGCGCCAGCAGGGGCCTAAGCTCCTACAATGAGCAGTTCTTC. This sequence encodes CASRGLSSYNEQFF.

The rearrangement joins TRBV7-2 to TRBJ1-1; maybe TRBD1 (5 bases). The V gene lost 7 bases and the J gene lost 0 bases, with 9 bases spanning the gap. The CDR3 has 13 amino acids. Germline values: CDR1 SGHTA, CDR2 FQGNSA. The CDR3 reads CASKATVNTEAFF. The CDR3 bases are TGTGCCAGCAAGGCGACAGTGAACACTGAAGCTTTCTTT.

The V and J genes are TRBV27 and TRBJ1-5; TRBD1 is a possible D gene (6 bases). V lost 5 bases, J lost 0 bases, and 11 bases lay in between. From germline, CDR1 is MNHEY and CDR2 SMNVEV (reference sequence). The CDR3 covers 15 residues. In nucleotides, the CDR3 is TGTGCCAGCAGTCCCGGACAGTATAGCAATCAGCCCCAGCATTTT. Its translation: CASSPGQYSNQPQHF.

The V gene is TRBV10-3, the J gene TRBJ2-3; D is perhaps TRBD1 (6 bases). This CDR3 has 15 amino acids. V shed 3 bases and J shed 5 bases, with 15 bases lying between them. CDR1 is ENHRY, CDR2 SYGVKD, per germline. CDR3 coding DNA: TGTGCCATCAGTGAAGAACAGGGTGTCAGAGATACGCAGTATTTT. Residues: CAISEEQGVRDTQYF.

On this clone itself: Germline and junction disagree at one end, which may indicate a read error. V usage is TRBV4-2 and J usage is TRBJ1-2; possibly TRBD1 for D (6 bases). The CDR3 is 15 residues long. The germline CDR1 and CDR2 sequences are LGHNA and YNFKEQ. The CDR3 here is CASSKDRLAPYGYTF. CDR3 DNA sequence: TGTGCCAGCAGCAAAGACAGGCTAGCCCCCTATGGCTACACCTTC.

This rearrangement joins TRBV5-6 to TRBJ2-7; 10 bases map to TRBD2. The CDR3 is 15 amino acids. V shed 1 base, J shed 7 bases, and the junction held 8 bases outside the gene matches. The V gene's germline CDR1 is SGHDT and CDR2 YYEEEE. In DNA form, the CDR3 reads TGTGCCAGCAGCTTGCGTCTAGCGGGAGTGAGTGAGCAGTACTTC. It encodes CASSLRLAGVSEQYF.

The CDR3 DNA sequence: TGTGCCAGCAGCCCCGACAGGGGCGCAGATACGCAGTATTTT. This codes for CASSPDRGADTQYF. V gene TRBV7-3 combines with J gene TRBJ2-3, with 8 bases fitting TRBD1. CDR3 size: 14 residues. V was clipped by 5 bases and J by 4 bases; unmatched bases: 5. Germline loops: CDR1 SGHTA, CDR2 FQGTGA.

The V call is TRBV11-3, the J call TRBJ2-1; tentatively, D is TRBD1 (5 bases). The CDR3 spans 12 residues. Germline V gives CDR1 SGHNT, CDR2 YENEEA. V dropped 4 bases and J dropped 8 bases, with 9 bases sitting between them. For the CDR3, the DNA is TGTGCCAGCAGCTCATTAGGGGATGAGCAGTTCTTC. Translating it yields CASSSLGDEQFF.

V and J are TRBV30 and TRBJ1-2; D unclear. The germline gives CDR1 GTSNPN, CDR2 SVGIG (reference sequence). This CDR3 region has 11 residues. Trimming left V 0 bases short and J 12 bases short, with 11 bases between. CDR3 DNA: TGTGCCTGGAGTGTAAACTCCCTGAACACCTTC. Its translation: CAWSVNSLNTF.

This chain connects TRBV5-1 to TRBJ1-4; D remains unclear. The CDR3 is 15 amino acids. V dropped 0 bases and J dropped 8 bases, with 14 bases sitting between them. Germline loops: CDR1 SGHRS, CDR2 YFSETQ. Here the CDR3 reads CASSLAGVGGEKLFF. In DNA form, the CDR3 reads TGCGCCAGCAGCTTGGCCGGGGTAGGAGGAGAAAAACTGTTTTTT.

The chain uses TRBV7-8 and TRBJ1-1; a possible D gene is TRBD1 (6 bases). The CDR3 is 13 residues long. V was pared by 6 bases and J by 0 bases, with 8 bases between. Germline CDR1 and CDR2: SGHVS and FQNEAQ. As DNA, the CDR3 is TGTGCCAGCAGGCAGGGGATGAACACTGAAGCTTTCTTT. Its protein is CASRQGMNTEAFF.

V usage is TRBV14 and J usage is TRBJ1-2; TRBD1 matches 7 bases. CDR1 and CDR2 (germline): SGHDN, FVKESK. This CDR3 contains 18 residues. Germline trimming cut 0 bases from V and 5 bases from J; bases unmatched to any gene: 15. This CDR3 is CASSQDPSRQGGEYGYTF. The CDR3, as DNA: TGTGCCAGCAGCCAAGACCCCTCGAGGCAGGGGGGCGAGTATGGCTACACCTTC.

This clone was picked up one time. The V gene is TRBV5-1, the J gene TRBJ1-1; D not certain. Trimming pared 4 bases from V and 4 bases from J, leaving 11 bases between. Germline lookup yields CDR1 SGHRS and CDR2 YFSETQ. The CDR3 has 13 residues. The CDR3 reads CASSRIGSTEAFF. For the CDR3, the DNA is TGCGCCAGCAGCCGAATCGGGAGCACTGAAGCTTTCTTT.

This clone turned up a few times. The genes are TRBV5-6 and TRBJ1-4; D is ambiguous. Germline CDR1 is SGHDT and CDR2 is YYEEEE. Trimming stripped 6 bases from V and 6 bases from J, with 15 bases between. The CDR3 loop spans 14 amino acids. The CDR3 is CASNQVFGDEKLFF. The DNA of the CDR3 is TGTGCCAGCAACCAGGTGTTTGGCGATGAAAAACTGTTTTTT.

This sequence joins TRBV3-1 (or the pseudogene TRBV3-2) and TRBJ2-3; tentative D call: TRBD2 (6 bases). The ends were cut back, 0 bases at V and 4 bases at J, with 11 bases in the middle. Germline V gene sequence: CDR1 LGHDT, CDR2 YNNKEL (reference sequence). This CDR3 has 15 amino acids. The CDR3 DNA sequence: TGTGCCAGCAGCCAAGATTTACTAGCTTCAGATACGCAGTATTTT. This gives the protein CASSQDLLASDTQYF.

The chain couples TRBV9 to TRBJ2-3, with 9 bases lining up with TRBD2. The V gene end was trimmed by 0 bases and the J gene end by 4 bases; junction bases not matched to a gene: 9. This CDR3 comprises 17 residues. Germline V gene lookup returns CDR1 SGDLS and CDR2 YYNGEE. The CDR3 here is CASSVEFGGGAADTQYF. CDR3 in DNA: TGTGCCAGCAGCGTAGAATTTGGCGGGGGGGCGGCAGATACGCAGTATTTT.

This chain links TRBV10-1 with TRBJ1-1; 8 nucleotides align to TRBD1. CDR1 and CDR2 (germline): WNHNN, SYGVQD (reference sequence). This CDR3 is built from 15 residues. The trim removed 3 bases at V and 6 bases at J, leaving 9 bases unmatched. CDR3 in DNA: TGCGCCAGCAGTGAATGGACAGGGATAAGGGCTGAAGCTTTCTTT. The encoded protein is CASSEWTGIRAEAFF.

This chain's CDR3 is CASSSPGLISYEQYF. The CDR3 region has the DNA TGTGCCAGCAGCTCGCCGGGACTGATCTCCTACGAGCAGTACTTC. The chain links TRBV5-4 to TRBJ2-7, with a possible D match to TRBD2 (6 bases). Germline values: CDR1 SGHNT, CDR2 YYREEE (reference sequence). Trimming shortened V by 3 bases and J by 0 bases, and 13 bases separated the two germline ends. The CDR3 has 15 residues.

The rearrangement links TRBV11-3 to TRBJ1-6, with TRBD1 matching over 9 bases. Germline CDR1 is SGHNT and CDR2 is YENEEA. This CDR3 contains 14 residues. The ends lost 3 bases at V and 6 bases at J; junction bases unmatched: 0. In nucleotides, the CDR3 is TGTGCCAGCAGCTTGGACAGGGGTAATTCACCCCTCCACTTT. Translation gives CASSLDRGNSPLHF.

The gene calls are TRBV13 and TRBJ2-5; D might be TRBD1 (6 bases). Germline CDR1 reads PRHDT; CDR2 reads FYEKMQ (reference sequence). Trimming stripped 2 bases from V and 2 bases from J, with 6 bases between. This CDR3 contains 13 residues. CDR3 region: CASSLQGQETQYF. The CDR3 DNA is TGTGCCAGCAGCTTACAGGGGCAAGAGACCCAGTACTTC.

The genes are TRBV19 and TRBJ1-2; D perhaps matches TRBD1 (6 bases). The CDR3 contains 16 residues. From germline, CDR1 is LNHDA and CDR2 SQIVND (reference sequence). V lost 5 bases and J lost 8, with 24 bases in between. In DNA form, the CDR3 reads TGTGCCAGTAGTGAAAACCGGGACATAGCTATTCGGGGCTACACCTTC. Amino acids: CASSENRDIAIRGYTF.

The gene calls are TRBV6-2 or TRBV6-3 and TRBJ1-4; TRBD1 matches at 7 bases. This CDR3 is built from 16 residues. V lost 8 bases to trimming and J lost 7 bases; unmatched junction nucleotides: 16. Looked up from germline, CDR1 is MNHEY and CDR2 is SVGEGT. The CDR3, as DNA: TGTGCCAGCCGCCCGCGGAAGGGGGCGCGTGGTGAAAAACTGTTTTTT. It encodes CASRPRKGARGEKLFF.

The rearrangement joins TRBV2 to TRBJ2-6; TRBD1 aligns across 8 bases. Germline V gene sequence: CDR1 SNHLY, CDR2 FYNNEI. The ends lost 9 bases at V and 4 bases at J; junction bases unmatched: 14. The CDR3 consists of 17 residues. CDR3 nucleotide sequence: TGTGCCAGGAACCTGGGACAGGCTGCTCTCGGGGCCAACGTCCTGACTTTC. Its translation is CARNLGQAALGANVLTF.

The chain is built from TRBV3-1 (or the pseudogene TRBV3-2) and TRBJ2-4; TRBD1 might be the D (6 bases). This CDR3 contains 14 residues. Germline V CDR1 and CDR2: LGHDT, YNNKEL (reference sequence). The ends were cut back, 5 bases at V and 6 bases at J, with 14 bases in the middle. CDR3 coding DNA: TGTGCCAGCAGCGGTATCACCAGGGGAAACATTCAGTACTTC. Translating gives CASSGITRGNIQYF.

This clone was recorded once. V usage is TRBV6-1 and J usage is TRBJ1-5; D remains ambiguous. V lost 1 base to trimming and J lost 4 bases, with 11 bases between them. The CDR3 is 15 amino acids. Germline values: CDR1 MNHNS, CDR2 SASEGT. The DNA of the CDR3 is TGTGCCAGCAGTGAAGAGGCAGGATTGAATCAGCCCCAGCATTTT. Its translation is CASSEEAGLNQPQHF.